Presented here are 8 T cell receptor beta chains from one specimen sequenced in a study of blood T cell repertoires in COVID-19. Libraries were prepared by immunoSEQ multiplex PCR; TCRdb keeps only in-frame clonotypes and omits some of them. Counted here are 88,000 or so clones, about 88% occurring once; the ten biggest clones make up less than 8.5%. Specimen: peripheral blood. The origin of the receptors is a man aged 55 to 70 with acute or convalescent COVID-19.

The J gene is TRBJ2-2, the V gene TRBV19, with 8 bases fitting TRBD1. The J segment lost 8 bases and the V segment lost 3 bases, leaving 5 bases of the junction unmatched. CDR1 is LNHDA and CDR2 is SQIVND in the germline V gene (reference sequence). CDR3 size: 14 residues. Written as DNA, the CDR3 is TGTGCCAGTAGTATTGCCAGGGGGCGTGGGGAGCTGTTTTTT. Translation gives CASSIARGRGELFF.

This chain joins TRBV10-1 and TRBJ2-7, with 8 bases fitting TRBD2. With 1 base clipped from V and 7 bases from J, the junction kept 15 bases outside the gene matches. Germline CDR1 reads WNHNN; CDR2 reads SYGVQD (reference sequence). The length of the CDR3 is 17 residues. The CDR3 sequence: CASSEFGTRNLLREQYF. Written as DNA, the CDR3 is TGCGCCAGCAGTGAGTTTGGGACTAGGAATCTCCTACGAGAGCAGTACTTC.

This rearrangement joins TRBV28 to TRBJ2-1; D is unclear. The CDR3 consists of 11 residues. Germline loops: CDR1 MDHEN, CDR2 SYDVKM. The V end lost 1 base, the J end lost 10 bases, and 5 bases lay between the germline ends. The DNA for the CDR3 is TGTGCCAGCAGTTTATTCCGGGAGCAGTTCTTC. Translated: CASSLFREQFF.

The rearrangement links TRBV5-1 to TRBJ2-1, with D unclear. The V and J ends lost 4 bases and 5 bases respectively, with 10 bases between them. The germline V gene encodes CDR1 SGHRS and CDR2 YFSETQ. The length of the CDR3 is 13 residues. The CDR3 is CASSLSPDNEQFF. The DNA of the CDR3 is TGCGCCAGCAGCCTCTCGCCGGACAATGAGCAGTTCTTC.

This chain uses TRBV15 with TRBJ1-1, with 7 bases matching TRBD1. The CDR3 totals 17 residues. The germline V gene has CDR1 LNHNV and CDR2 YYDKDF (reference sequence). The trim removed 0 bases at V and 0 bases at J, leaving 7 bases unmatched. CDR3 bases: TGTGCCACCAGCAGAGAGAGGGGGCGACCTTTGAACACTGAAGCTTTCTTT. Encoded protein: CATSRERGRPLNTEAFF.

The DNA of the CDR3 is TGTGCCTGGAGTGTATCACAGGGTCTTAATTCACCCCTCCACTTT. Translating gives CAWSVSQGLNSPLHF. This rearrangement joins TRBV30 to TRBJ1-6, with a weak D call TRBD1 (6 bases). Germline V lookup: CDR1 GTSNPN, CDR2 SVGIG (reference sequence). V was shortened by 0 bases and J by 6 bases, with 12 bases between the two germline ends. The CDR3 spans 15 residues. The full variable domain, rest sourced from reference TRBV30 and TRBJ1-6, is SQTIHQWPATLVQPVGSPLSLECTVEGTSNPNLYWYRQAAGRGLQLLFYSVGIGQISSEVPQNLSASRPQDRQFILSSKKLLLSDSGFYLCAWSVSQGLNSPLHFGNGTRLTVT.

The rearrangement uses TRBV10-3 and TRBJ2-3; 11 bases agree with TRBD2. Germline V lookup: CDR1 ENHRY, CDR2 SYGVKD. The CDR3 is 15 amino acids. Trimming took 6 bases from V and 6 from J; bases not matched to a gene: 8. The CDR3 DNA reads as TGTGCCATCAGGAATCTAGCGGGGGGCCCCGATACGCAGTATTTT. Amino acids: CAIRNLAGGPDTQYF.

V and J are TRBV2 and TRBJ1-2; a possible D gene is TRBD1 (5 bases). From germline, CDR1 is SNHLY and CDR2 FYNNEI. CDR3 length: 16 residues. The V end was cut by 1 base, the J end by 0 bases, with 12 bases between. CDR3 sequence: CASSEGAGRSNYGYTF. For the CDR3, the DNA is TGTGCCAGCAGTGAAGGTGCAGGGAGGTCTAACTATGGCTACACCTTC.